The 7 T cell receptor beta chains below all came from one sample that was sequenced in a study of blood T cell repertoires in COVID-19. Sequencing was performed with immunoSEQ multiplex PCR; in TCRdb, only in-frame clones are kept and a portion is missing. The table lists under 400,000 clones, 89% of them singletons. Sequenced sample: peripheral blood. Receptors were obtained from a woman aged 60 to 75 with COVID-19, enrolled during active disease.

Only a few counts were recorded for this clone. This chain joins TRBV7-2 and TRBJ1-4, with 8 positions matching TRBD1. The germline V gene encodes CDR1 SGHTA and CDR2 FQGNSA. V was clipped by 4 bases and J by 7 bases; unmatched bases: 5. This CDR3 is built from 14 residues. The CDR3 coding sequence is TGTGCCAGCAGCTCCCAGGGGGCAAGTGAAAAACTGTTTTTT. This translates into CASSSQGASEKLFF. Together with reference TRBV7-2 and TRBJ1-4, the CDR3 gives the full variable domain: GAGVSQSPSNKVTEKGKDVELRCDPISGHTALYWYRQSLGQGLEFLIYFQGNSAPDKSGLPSDRFSAERTGGSVSTLTIQRTQQEDSAVYLCASSSQGASEKLFFGSGTQLSVL.

In DNA form, the CDR3 reads TGTGCCAGTAGTATTCGGCCAGGACTTACACCATTTCCTACCTACGAGCAGTACTTC. This sequence encodes CASSIRPGLTPFPTYEQYF. The V and J genes are TRBV19 and TRBJ2-7, with D maybe TRBD2 (5 bases). Trimming removed 3 bases from V and 2 bases from J, with 26 bases in between. Germline CDR1 is LNHDA and CDR2 is SQIVND (reference sequence). CDR3 length: 19 amino acids. Full variable domain (missing parts from reference TRBV19 and TRBJ2-7): DGGITQSPKYLFRKEGQNVTLSCEQNLNHDAMYWYRQDPGQGLRLIYYSQIVNDFQKGDIAEGYSVSREKKESFPLTVTSAQKNPTAFYLCASSIRPGLTPFPTYEQYFGPGTRLTVT.

The CDR3 nucleotides are TGTGCCAGCTCCAACGGGAGATACTATGGCTACACCTTC. Amino acid sequence: CASSNGRYYGYTF. The V and J genes are TRBV27 and TRBJ1-2, with D unclear. Between the trimmed V and J ends, which lost 8 bases and 3 bases, there was a span of 13 bases. Germline CDR1 and CDR2: MNHEY and SMNVEV (reference sequence). The CDR3 is made up of 13 amino acids.

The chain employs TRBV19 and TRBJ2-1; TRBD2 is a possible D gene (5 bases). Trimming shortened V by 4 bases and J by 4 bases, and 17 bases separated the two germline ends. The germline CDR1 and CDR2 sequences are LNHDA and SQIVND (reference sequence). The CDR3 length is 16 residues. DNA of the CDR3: TGTGCCAGTAGTAGAACCGGGGTCACATTGTACAATGAGCAGTTCTTC. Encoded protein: CASSRTGVTLYNEQFF.

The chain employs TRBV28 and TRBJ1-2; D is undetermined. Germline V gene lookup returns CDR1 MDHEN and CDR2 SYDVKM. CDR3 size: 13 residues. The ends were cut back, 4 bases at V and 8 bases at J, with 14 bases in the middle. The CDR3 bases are TGTGCCAGCAGTTACGGGATCGCGTGGGGCTACACCTTC. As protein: CASSYGIAWGYTF.

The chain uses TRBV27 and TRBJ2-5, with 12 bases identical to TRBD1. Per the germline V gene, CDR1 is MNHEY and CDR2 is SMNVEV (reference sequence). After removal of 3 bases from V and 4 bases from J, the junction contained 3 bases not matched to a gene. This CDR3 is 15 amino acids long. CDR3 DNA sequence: TGTGCCAGCAGTTTCCGGGACAGGGGGCGAGAGACCCAGTACTTC. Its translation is CASSFRDRGRETQYF.

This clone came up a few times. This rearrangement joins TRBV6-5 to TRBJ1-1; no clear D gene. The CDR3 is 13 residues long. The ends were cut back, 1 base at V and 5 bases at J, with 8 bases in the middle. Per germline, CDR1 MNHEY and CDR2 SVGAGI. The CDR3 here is CASSYLGGTEAFF. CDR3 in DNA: TGTGCCAGCAGTTACTTGGGAGGGACTGAAGCTTTCTTT.